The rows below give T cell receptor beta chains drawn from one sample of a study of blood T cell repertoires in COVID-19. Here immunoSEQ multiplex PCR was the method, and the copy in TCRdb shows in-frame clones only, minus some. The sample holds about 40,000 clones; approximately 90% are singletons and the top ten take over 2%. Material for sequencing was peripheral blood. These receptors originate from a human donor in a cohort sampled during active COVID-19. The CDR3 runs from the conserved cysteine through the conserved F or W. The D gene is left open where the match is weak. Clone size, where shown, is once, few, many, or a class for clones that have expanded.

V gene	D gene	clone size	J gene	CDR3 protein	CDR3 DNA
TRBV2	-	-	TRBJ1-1	CASSYGSGTEAFF	TGTGCCAGCAGCTATGGGTCGGGCACTGAAGCTTTCTTT
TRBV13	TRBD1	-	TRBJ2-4	CASSATGVGNIQYF	TGTGCCAGCAGCGCAACAGGGGTAGGAAACATTCAGTACTTC
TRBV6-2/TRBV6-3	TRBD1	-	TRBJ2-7	CASSRRDRLYEQYF	TGTGCCAGCAGCCGCCGGGACAGGCTATACGAGCAGTACTTC
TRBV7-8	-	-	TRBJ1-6	CASSQQEYNSPLHF	TGTGCCAGCAGCCAACAGGAGTATAATTCACCCCTCCACTTT
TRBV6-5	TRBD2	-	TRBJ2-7	CASSYSGGIGSYEQYF	TGTGCCAGCAGTTACTCGGGGGGGATAGGGTCCTACGAGCAGTACTTC
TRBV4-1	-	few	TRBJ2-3	CASSQGDDYHNTQYF	TGCGCCAGCAGCCAAGGGGATGACTACCACAATACGCAGTATTTT
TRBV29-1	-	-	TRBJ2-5	CSVGRQQETQYF	TGCAGCGTGGGAAGACAGCAAGAGACCCAGTACTTC
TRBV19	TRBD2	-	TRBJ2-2	CASSIVPSGVPTGELFF	TGTGCCAGTAGTATAGTTCCTAGCGGGGTGCCAACCGGGGAGCTGTTTTTT
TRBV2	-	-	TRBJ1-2	CASSEAGAGRSSLIYGYTF	TGTGCCAGCAGTGAAGCGGGGGCCGGGAGGTCGAGCCTGATCTATGGCTACACCTTC
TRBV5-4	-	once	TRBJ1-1	CASSLGQSEAFF	TGTGCCAGCAGCCTTGGACAGAGTGAAGCTTTCTTT
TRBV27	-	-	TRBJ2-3	CASSPSHPSTDTQYF	TGTGCCAGCAGTCCCTCACATCCTAGCACAGATACGCAGTATTTT
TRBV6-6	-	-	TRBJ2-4	CASSSSSGTTKNIQYF	TGTGCCAGCTCCTCCTCTTCGGGGACAACTAAAAACATTCAGTACTTC
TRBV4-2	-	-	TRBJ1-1	CASSQGSGGWNTEAFF	TGTGCCAGCAGCCAAGGTTCTGGCGGGTGGAACACTGAAGCTTTCTTT
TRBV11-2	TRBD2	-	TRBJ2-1	CASSLGGGGSVDEQFF	TGTGCCAGCAGCTTAGGTGGCGGGGGGTCGGTTGATGAGCAGTTCTTC
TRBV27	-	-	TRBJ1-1	CASSLSALADTEAFF	TGTGCCAGCAGTTTATCGGCTTTGGCAGACACTGAAGCTTTCTTT
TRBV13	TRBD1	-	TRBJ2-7	CASSFDRGREQYF	TGTGCCAGCAGCTTTGACAGGGGGCGGGAGCAGTACTTC
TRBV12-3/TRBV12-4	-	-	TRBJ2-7	CASSPVGGNEQYF	TGTGCCAGCAGCCCCGTTGGGGGGAATGAGCAGTACTTC
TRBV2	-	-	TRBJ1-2	CASSGQQGSYGYTF	TGTGCCAGCAGTGGTCAACAGGGTTCCTATGGCTACACCTTC
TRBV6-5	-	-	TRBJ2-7	CASTPGFPLKEQYF	TGTGCCAGCACCCCGGGGTTCCCCCTTAAGGAGCAGTACTTC
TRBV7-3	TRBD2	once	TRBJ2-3	CASSSGGAADTQYF	TGTGCCAGCAGCTCCGGGGGGGCAGCAGATACGCAGTATTTT
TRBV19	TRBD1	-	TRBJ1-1	CASTPSTGGRSLNTEAFF	TGTGCCAGTACCCCGTCGACAGGGGGCAGGTCCCTTAACACTGAAGCTTTCTTT
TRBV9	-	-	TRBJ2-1	CASSVTGYYNEQFF	TGTGCCAGCAGCGTAACAGGCTACTACAATGAGCAGTTCTTC
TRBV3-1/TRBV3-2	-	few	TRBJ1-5	CASSRGRENQPQHF	TGTGCCAGCAGCCGGGGCAGGGAAAATCAGCCCCAGCATTTT
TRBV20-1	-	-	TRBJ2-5	CSQRLQETQYF	TGCAGTCAGAGGTTGCAGGAGACCCAGTACTTC
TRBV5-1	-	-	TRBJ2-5	CASSLFSDQETQYF	TGCGCCAGCAGCTTGTTTTCGGACCAAGAGACCCAGTACTTC
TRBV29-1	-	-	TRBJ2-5	CSVPAPGTFQETQYF	TGCAGCGTTCCCGCCCCCGGGACTTTCCAAGAGACCCAGTACTTC
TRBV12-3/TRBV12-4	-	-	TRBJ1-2	CASRPGGNYGYTF	TGTGCCAGCAGACCCGGCGGCAACTATGGCTACACCTTC
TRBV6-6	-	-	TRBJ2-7	CASSYGSGTYEQYF	TGTGCCAGCAGTTACGGTTCAGGTACCTACGAGCAGTACTTC
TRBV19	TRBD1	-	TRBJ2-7	CASSLHDRAYEQYF	TGTGCCAGTAGTCTCCATGACAGGGCCTACGAGCAGTACTTC
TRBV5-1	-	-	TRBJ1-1	CASSSPGEGIAEAFF	TGCGCCAGCAGCTCCCCAGGGGAGGGGATCGCTGAAGCTTTCTTT
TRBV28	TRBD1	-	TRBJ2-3	CASSPGNRGPDTQYF	TGTGCCAGCAGCCCCGGGAACAGGGGGCCAGATACGCAGTATTTT